The T cell receptor beta chain under discussion was sequenced for a study of cytomegalovirus exposure and HLA in healthy donors. Whole-study results and caveats: A later analysis linked some 18,000 TCR beta sequences to HLA alleles at 0.05 false discovery rate. In a later analysis, most CMV-associated TCR beta chains appeared HLA-restricted. A later analysis by the authors found several of the most significant clusters apparently linked to common viral pathogens. Later genetic work tied a missense DCLRE1C variant to beta-chain V and J trimming.

The CDR3 consists of 12 residues. The germline CDR1 and CDR2 sequences are LNHNV and YYDKDF (reference sequence). The germline V and J ends were trimmed by 2 bases and 4 bases, with 6 bases remaining between them. In the PCR, 60 Vbeta and 13 Jbeta primers were used. Clones were read by immunoSEQ multiplex PCR, and TCRdb kept only the in-frame ones, dropping some. The data contain 150,000 to 180,000 clones, over 70% of them singletons. Details on this clone: Its antigen is as yet unknown.

The chain couples TRBV15 to TRBJ2-7; tentative D call: TRBD2 (5 bases). This sequence originates from a man in his thirties or forties in good health and CMV-seropositive. Sequencing was done on a sample of PBMCs. In nucleotides, the CDR3 is TGTGCCACCAGCAGACGAGGGTACGAGCAGTACTTC. Residues: CATSRRGYEQYF.